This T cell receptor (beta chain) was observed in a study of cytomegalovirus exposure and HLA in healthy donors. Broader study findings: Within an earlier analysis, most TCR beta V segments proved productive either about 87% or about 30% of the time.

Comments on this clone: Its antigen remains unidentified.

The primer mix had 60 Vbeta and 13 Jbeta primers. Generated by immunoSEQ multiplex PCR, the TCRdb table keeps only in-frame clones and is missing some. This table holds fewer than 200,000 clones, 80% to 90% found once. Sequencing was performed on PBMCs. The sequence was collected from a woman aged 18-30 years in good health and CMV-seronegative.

The CDR3 reads CAGHPGTGAGEQYF. DNA for the CDR3: TGTGCCGGGCACCCCGGGACAGGGGCTGGGGAGCAGTACTTC. The chain recombines TRBV30 with TRBJ2-7, with 10 bases identical to TRBD1. This CDR3 is built from 14 residues. V lost 8 bases, J lost 7 bases, and 14 bases stayed unmatched. Germline lookup yields CDR1 GTSNPN and CDR2 SVGIG (reference sequence). The complete variable domain, with remaining parts taken from reference TRBV30 and TRBJ2-7, reads SQTIHQWPATLVQPVGSPLSLECTVEGTSNPNLYWYRQAAGRGLQLLFYSVGIGQISSEVPQNLSASRPQDRQFILSSKKLLLSDSGFYLCAGHPGTGAGEQYFGPGTRLTVT.